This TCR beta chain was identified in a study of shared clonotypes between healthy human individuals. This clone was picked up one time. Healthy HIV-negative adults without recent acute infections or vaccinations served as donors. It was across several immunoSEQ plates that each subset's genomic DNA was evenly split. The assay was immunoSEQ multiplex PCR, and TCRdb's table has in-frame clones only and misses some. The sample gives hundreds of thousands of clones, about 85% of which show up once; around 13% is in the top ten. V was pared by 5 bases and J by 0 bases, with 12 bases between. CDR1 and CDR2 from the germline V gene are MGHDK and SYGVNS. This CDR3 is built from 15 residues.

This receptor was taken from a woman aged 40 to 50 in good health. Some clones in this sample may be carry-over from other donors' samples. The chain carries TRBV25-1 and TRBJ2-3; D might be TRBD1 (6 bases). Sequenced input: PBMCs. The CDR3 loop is CASSPHRDSTDTQYF. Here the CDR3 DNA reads TGTGCCAGCAGTCCACACAGGGATAGCACAGATACGCAGTATTTT. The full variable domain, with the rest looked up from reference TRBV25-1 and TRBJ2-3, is EADIYQTPRYLVIGTGKKITLECSQTMGHDKMYWYQQDPGMELHLIHYSYGVNSTEKGDLSSESTVSRIRTEHFPLTLESARPSHTSQYLCASSPHRDSTDTQYFGPGTRLTVL.